A selection of T cell receptor beta chains follows, all from one sample in a study of cytomegalovirus exposure and HLA in healthy donors. This table comes from immunoSEQ multiplex PCR, and its TCRdb copy is limited to in-frame clones, with some not included. This table holds some 160,000 clones, roughly 82% found once. Sequencing was carried out using PBMCs. These receptors all stem from a man aged 45-65 years in good health and CMV-seropositive. Each CDR3 is given with its conserved first and last residue. D genes are given only for firm matches. The size field is filled for only some rows; it gives once, few, many or a size class.

J: TRBJ2-3; D: .; V: TRBV29-1; size: .; CDR3: CSVRGGSTDTQYF; DNA: TGCAGCGTTCGAGGGGGAAGCACAGATACGCAGTATTTT
J: TRBJ2-1; D: TRBD2; V: TRBV7-9; size: .; CDR3: CASSLSSGGPSYNEQFF; DNA: TGTGCCAGCAGCTTAAGTAGCGGGGGGCCGTCCTACAATGAGCAGTTCTTC
J: TRBJ2-2; D: .; V: TRBV6-1; size: .; CDR3: CASRPGTHDTGELFF; DNA: TGTGCCAGCAGGCCTGGGACTCATGACACCGGGGAGCTGTTTTTT
J: TRBJ1-1; D: TRBD1; V: TRBV6-5; size: .; CDR3: CASSYSGQGMNTEAFF; DNA: TGTGCCAGCAGTTACTCGGGACAGGGCATGAACACTGAAGCTTTCTTT
J: TRBJ2-3; D: .; V: TRBV6-1; size: .; CDR3: CASSASTTGDTQYF; DNA: TGTGCCAGCAGTGCTAGCACCACTGGTGATACGCAGTATTTT
J: TRBJ1-2; D: .; V: TRBV28; size: .; CDR3: CASSLKGRDGYTF; DNA: TGTGCCAGCAGCCTCAAGGGGCGGGACGGCTACACCTTC
J: TRBJ1-2; D: .; V: TRBV30; size: few; CDR3: CAWSVRAGRDYGYTF; DNA: TGTGCCTGGAGTGTCCGGGCAGGGAGGGACTATGGCTACACCTTC
J: TRBJ1-1; D: TRBD1; V: TRBV7-3; size: .; CDR3: CASSPDRASTEAFF; DNA: TGTGCCAGCAGCCCGGACAGGGCGAGCACTGAAGCTTTCTTT
J: TRBJ2-1; D: .; V: TRBV27; size: .; CDR3: CASSLATGTISEQFF; DNA: TGTGCCAGCAGTTTAGCAACTGGGACAATAAGTGAGCAGTTCTTC
J: TRBJ2-1; D: .; V: TRBV9; size: once; CDR3: CASSSLGGDHNEQFF; DNA: TGTGCCAGCAGCTCCCTAGGGGGGGATCACAATGAGCAGTTCTTC
J: TRBJ1-1; D: .; V: TRBV19; size: once; CDR3: CASFGGTEAFF; DNA: TGTGCCAGTTTCGGAGGGACTGAAGCTTTCTTT
J: TRBJ1-2; D: TRBD1; V: TRBV7-9; size: .; CDR3: CASSPGTGGGYGYTF; DNA: TGTGCCAGCAGCCCTGGGACAGGGGGGGGCTATGGCTACACCTTC
J: TRBJ2-4; D: .; V: TRBV7-9; size: .; CDR3: CSSSQPEGVAKNIQYF; DNA: TGTTCCAGCAGCCAGCCGGAGGGAGTAGCCAAAAACATTCAGTACTTC
J: TRBJ1-2; D: TRBD1; V: TRBV29-1; size: .; CDR3: CSVDRGDSYGYTF; DNA: TGCAGCGTTGACCGTGGGGACAGCTATGGCTACACCTTC
J: TRBJ1-6; D: TRBD1; V: TRBV6-5; size: once; CDR3: CASSYTQDSGGSPLHF; DNA: TGTGCCAGCAGTTACACCCAGGACTCAGGGGGTTCACCCCTCCACTTT
J: TRBJ2-3; D: .; V: TRBV6-5; size: .; CDR3: CASQDYPSTDTQYF; DNA: TGTGCCAGTCAGGACTATCCGAGCACAGATACGCAGTATTTT
J: TRBJ2-7; D: TRBD2; V: TRBV6-5; size: .; CDR3: CASSYSPLTSGYEQYF; DNA: TGTGCCAGCAGTTACTCCCCCCTTACTAGCGGCTACGAGCAGTACTTC
J: TRBJ1-4; D: .; V: TRBV4-2; size: .; CDR3: CASSPRLVGATNEKLFF; DNA: TGTGCCAGCAGCCCCCGGCTGGTAGGGGCAACTAATGAAAAACTGTTTTTT
J: TRBJ2-2; D: .; V: TRBV5-4; size: .; CDR3: CASSLAGTGELFF; DNA: TGTGCCAGCAGCTTGGCGGGCACCGGGGAGCTGTTTTTT
J: TRBJ1-2; D: .; V: TRBV6-5; size: .; CDR3: CASSYSSVEVAGYTF; DNA: TGTGCCAGCAGTTACTCGTCGGTGGAGGTTGCTGGCTACACCTTC
J: TRBJ1-1; D: .; V: TRBV13; size: .; CDR3: CASSLDTGGTEAFF; DNA: TGTGCCAGCAGCTTAGATACGGGGGGCACTGAAGCTTTCTTT
J: TRBJ1-1; D: .; V: TRBV6-5; size: .; CDR3: CASSYEGGSEAFF; DNA: TGTGCCAGCAGTTACGAGGGGGGGTCTGAAGCTTTCTTT
J: TRBJ2-3; D: .; V: TRBV27; size: .; CDR3: CASSLRPSQAGTDTQYF; DNA: TGTGCCAGCAGTTTAAGGCCCTCTCAGGCCGGCACAGATACGCAGTATTTT
J: TRBJ2-2; D: .; V: TRBV5-4; size: .; CDR3: CASSFELQNTGELFF; DNA: TGTGCCAGCAGCTTCGAACTTCAAAACACCGGGGAGCTGTTTTTT
J: TRBJ1-1; D: .; V: TRBV11-2; size: .; CDR3: CASSLKNSGTEAFF; DNA: TGTGCCAGCAGCTTAAAAAACTCGGGCACTGAAGCTTTCTTT
J: TRBJ2-2; D: TRBD1; V: TRBV28; size: .; CDR3: CASMRDRGQTGELFF; DNA: TGTGCCAGCATGCGGGACAGGGGGCAAACCGGGGAGCTGTTTTTT
J: TRBJ1-2; D: TRBD1; V: TRBV19; size: once; CDR3: CASSSKSDRGGYTF; DNA: TGTGCCAGTAGTAGTAAATCGGACAGGGGCGGCTACACCTTC
J: TRBJ1-3; D: .; V: TRBV10-1; size: once; CDR3: CASSPTLRSGNTIYF; DNA: TGCGCCAGCAGTCCCACTCTTCGTTCTGGAAACACCATATATTTT
J: TRBJ2-1; D: TRBD2; V: TRBV30; size: .; CDR3: CAWSVVGRGNEQFF; DNA: TGTGCCTGGAGTGTAGTCGGGAGGGGCAATGAGCAGTTCTTC